These 8 T cell receptor beta chains originate from one sample sequenced in a study of cytomegalovirus exposure and HLA in healthy donors. Primers: 60 Vbeta forward and 13 Jbeta reverse. Sequencing was performed with immunoSEQ multiplex PCR; in TCRdb, only in-frame clones are kept and a portion is missing. The sample has about 160,000 clones, roughly 78% seen once. Material: PBMCs. Every receptor here comes from a man in his forties in good health and CMV-seropositive.

This chain uses TRBV7-2 with TRBJ2-7; tentatively, D is TRBD2 (5 bases). Germline loops: CDR1 SGHTA, CDR2 FQGNSA. V gave up 0 bases and J gave up 5 bases, with 5 bases separating them. The CDR3 length is 12 residues. The CDR3 DNA reads TGTGCCAGCAGCTTAGCGAGGGACGAGCAGTACTTC. This sequence encodes CASSLARDEQYF. Together with reference TRBV7-2 and TRBJ2-7, the CDR3 gives the full variable domain: GAGVSQSPSNKVTEKGKDVELRCDPISGHTALYWYRQSLGQGLEFLIYFQGNSAPDKSGLPSDRFSAERTGGSVSTLTIQRTQQEDSAVYLCASSLARDEQYFGPGTRLTVT.

This clone is a singleton in its sample. The chain is built from TRBV27 and TRBJ1-6; 9 bases match TRBD1. J lost 9 bases, V lost 4 bases, and 4 bases had no gene match. The CDR3 is made up of 14 amino acids. Germline V gene sequence: CDR1 MNHEY, CDR2 SMNVEV (reference sequence). CDR3 protein: CASSSGTGFSPLHF. The CDR3 DNA follows: TGTGCCAGCAGTTCCGGGACAGGGTTTTCACCCCTCCACTTT.

This rearrangement joins TRBV5-1 to TRBJ2-7, with 8 bases identical to TRBD1. In germline, CDR1 is SGHRS, CDR2 YFSETQ. This CDR3 spans 14 amino acids. The J segment lost 6 bases and the V segment lost 5 bases, leaving 10 bases of the junction unmatched. The CDR3 DNA sequence: TGCGCCAGCAGGGGGGGACAGGTCCCCTCCGAGCAGTACTTC. The encoded protein is CASRGGQVPSEQYF.

The V call is TRBV7-9, the J call TRBJ2-2; TRBD1 aligns across 8 bases. Germline trimming cut 5 bases from V and 4 bases from J; bases unmatched to any gene: 9. The CDR3 contains 16 residues. CDR1 and CDR2 (germline): SEHNR, FQNEAQ (reference sequence). CDR3 region: CASSAIRGLGTGELFF. The CDR3 bases are TGTGCCAGCAGCGCAATCAGGGGGCTCGGCACCGGGGAGCTGTTTTTT.

This chain connects TRBV29-1 to TRBJ1-1, with 7 bases that match TRBD1. CDR3 length: 13 residues. Trimming removed 7 bases from V and 1 base from J; junction bases left unmatched: 6. The germline gives CDR1 SQVTM, CDR2 ANQGSEA. The chain's CDR3 is CSAMTGWNTEAFF. DNA of the CDR3: TGCAGCGCTATGACAGGGTGGAACACTGAAGCTTTCTTT.

This chain connects TRBV4-1 to TRBJ2-2; tentatively, D is TRBD2 (7 bases). Trimming pared 4 bases from V and 4 bases from J, leaving 10 bases between. The CDR3 runs 14 residues. Germline assignment: CDR1 MGHRA and CDR2 YSYEKL. CDR3 coding DNA: TGCGCCAGCAGCCGGGAGGGGGTCACCGGGGAGCTGTTTTTT. Its protein is CASSREGVTGELFF.

The table lists this clone with a few counts. This CDR3 is CASSLGRGPRADTQYF. CDR3 nucleotide sequence: TGTGCCAGCAGTCTGGGGCGGGGGCCCCGCGCAGATACGCAGTATTTT. V gene TRBV6-4 combines with J gene TRBJ2-3; the D gene is possibly TRBD2 (7 bases). This CDR3 is built from 16 residues. V shed 5 bases and J shed 4 bases, with 19 bases lying between them. CDR1 is MRHNA, CDR2 SNTAGT, per germline.

The V call is TRBV6-4, the J call TRBJ1-1; 7 nucleotides line up with TRBD1. This CDR3 has 16 amino acids. The ends lost 0 bases at V and 5 bases at J; junction bases unmatched: 9. The germline V gene has CDR1 MRHNA and CDR2 SNTAGT. The CDR3 region is CASSDSYETGVTEAFF. The CDR3 DNA reads TGTGCCAGCAGTGACTCTTATGAAACAGGGGTAACTGAAGCTTTCTTT.